These 31 T cell receptor beta chains were all obtained from the same sample, sequenced in a study of graft-versus-host responses after intestinal transplantation. The repertoire was sequenced with immunoSEQ multiplex PCR; TCRdb's copy has only in-frame clones and lacks some. This table holds some 13,000 clones, roughly 86% found once. This specimen was PBMCs, taken after intestinal transplantation. The receptors were sampled from a human patient who received an intestinal transplant, so some T cells may come from the graft donor.

The chain employs TRBV5-1 and TRBJ2-2; weak D call: TRBD2 (6 bases). Trimming removed 3 bases at V and 7 bases at J, with 16 bases between. Germline CDR1 reads SGHRS; CDR2 reads YFSETQ. The CDR3 contains 15 residues. The CDR3 DNA follows: TGCGCCAGCAGCTCGGGGGATTTACGTGGCGGGGAGCTGTTTTTT. The encoded protein is CASSSGDLRGGELFF.

V usage is TRBV30 and J usage is TRBJ2-5, with D uncertain. V was pared by 4 bases and J by 4 bases, with 10 bases between. The CDR3 loop spans 12 amino acids. Germline CDR1 is GTSNPN and CDR2 is SVGIG (reference sequence). The CDR3 here is CAWMETTETQYF. CDR3 coding DNA: TGTGCCTGGATGGAGACAACAGAGACCCAGTACTTC.

This chain links TRBV27 with TRBJ2-1; TRBD2 aligns across 10 bases. The CDR3 loop spans 15 amino acids. CDR1 and CDR2 from the germline V gene are MNHEY and SMNVEV (reference sequence). V trimming: 6 bases; J trimming: 6 bases; junction bases outside the gene matches: 8. In nucleotides, the CDR3 is TGTGCCAGCAGCAGACGGCTAGCGGGAGTCAATGAGCAGTTCTTC. Encoded protein: CASSRRLAGVNEQFF.

The chain uses TRBV5-6 and TRBJ2-2, with 7 bases aligning to TRBD1. The CDR3 length is 14 residues. Per germline, CDR1 SGHDT and CDR2 YYEEEE. The J segment lost 5 bases and the V segment lost 0 bases, leaving 1 base of the junction unmatched. This CDR3 is CASSLAGGTGELFF. CDR3 coding DNA: TGTGCCAGCAGCTTGGCAGGGGGAACCGGGGAGCTGTTTTTT.

A few counts support this clone. CDR3 coding DNA: TGTGCCTGCTCCGGACAGGGAGGCAATCAGCCCCAGCATTTT. It codes for CACSGQGGNQPQHF. This chain uses TRBV30 with TRBJ1-5; TRBD1 matches at 8 bases. V lost 6 bases to trimming and J lost 2 bases; unmatched junction nucleotides: 6. Germline assignment: CDR1 GTSNPN and CDR2 SVGIG (reference sequence). CDR3 size: 14 residues.

A single count supports this clone. The V call is TRBV6-5, the J call TRBJ2-1, with TRBD2 identical over 9 bases. The trim removed 6 bases at V and 8 bases at J, leaving 8 bases unmatched. CDR1 MNHEY and CDR2 SVGAGI come from the germline V gene. CDR3 size: 14 residues. The CDR3 DNA follows: TGTGCCAGCAGCGCTAGCGGGGATAGGGATGAGCAGTTCTTC. Its protein is CASSASGDRDEQFF.

The genes are TRBV30 and TRBJ2-1; D assignment may be TRBD1 or TRBD2 (5 bases each). Looked up from germline, CDR1 is GTSNPN and CDR2 is SVGIG (reference sequence). This CDR3 has 11 residues. Deletions cut 5 bases from V and 14 bases from J, with 16 bases between. In DNA form, the CDR3 reads TGTGCCTGGCGTTACAGGAGGAACGAGTTCTTC. It specifies CAWRYRRNEFF.

The genes are TRBV30 and TRBJ2-7; D is possibly TRBD2 (6 bases). Between the trimmed V and J ends, which lost 1 base and 1 base, there was a span of 11 bases. The CDR3 contains 14 residues. Germline V gene sequence: CDR1 GTSNPN, CDR2 SVGIG (reference sequence). The chain's CDR3 is CAWSAGLLSYEQYF. As DNA, the CDR3 is TGTGCCTGGAGTGCGGGACTCCTGTCCTACGAGCAGTACTTC. The full variable domain, in which reference TRBV30 and TRBJ2-7 provide the parts outside the CDR3, is SQTIHQWPATLVQPVGSPLSLECTVEGTSNPNLYWYRQAAGRGLQLLFYSVGIGQISSEVPQNLSASRPQDRQFILSSKKLLLSDSGFYLCAWSAGLLSYEQYFGPGTRLTVT.

This clone was counted once. The J gene is TRBJ2-7, the V gene TRBV27, with 11 positions matching TRBD2. The V gene's germline CDR1 is MNHEY and CDR2 SMNVEV (reference sequence). V lost 6 bases to trimming and J lost 2 bases; unmatched junction nucleotides: 6. The CDR3 contains 15 residues. The CDR3 DNA follows: TGTGCCAGCAGAAACGGGGGACTAGCGGCCTACGAGCAGTACTTC. Translating gives CASRNGGLAAYEQYF.

The chain combines TRBV29-1 with TRBJ1-5, with 7 nucleotides matching TRBD1. The V gene's germline CDR1 is SQVTM and CDR2 ANQGSEA. The CDR3 is 13 amino acids. V was clipped by 6 bases and J by 2 bases; unmatched bases: 4. The DNA for the CDR3 is TGCAGCGTCTCAGGGGGAGGCAATCAGCCCCAGCATTTT. Translation: CSVSGGGNQPQHF.

The rearrangement joins TRBV4-2 to TRBJ1-1, with D perhaps matching TRBD1 (5 bases). CDR1 LGHNA and CDR2 YNFKEQ come from the germline V gene. V lost 0 bases, J lost 4 bases, and 15 bases lay in between. CDR3 length: 16 residues. The CDR3 sequence is CASSQDQVPGGTEAFF. The CDR3 DNA reads TGTGCCAGCAGCCAAGATCAGGTTCCCGGGGGCACTGAAGCTTTCTTT.

This sequence joins TRBV19 and TRBJ1-5, with a tentative D call TRBD1 (5 bases). Germline V gives CDR1 LNHDA, CDR2 SQIVND (reference sequence). Trimming removed 8 bases at V and 0 bases at J, with 11 bases between. CDR3 length: 14 amino acids. CDR3 residues: CASSGAHSNQPQHF. The CDR3 coding sequence is TGTGCCAGTTCCGGGGCCCATAGCAATCAGCCCCAGCATTTT.

The V gene is TRBV28, the J gene TRBJ2-3; D gene unclear. This CDR3 has 12 residues. Germline loops: CDR1 MDHEN, CDR2 SYDVKM. Trimming took 6 bases from V and 4 from J, leaving 8 bases between them. The CDR3 loop is CASRTPADTQYF. As DNA, the CDR3 is TGTGCCAGCAGGACCCCTGCAGATACGCAGTATTTT.

The V and J genes are TRBV10-3 and TRBJ2-3; 8 bases fit TRBD2. The V gene end was trimmed by 3 bases and the J gene end by 1 base; junction bases not matched to a gene: 6. The CDR3 contains 16 residues. Germline loops: CDR1 ENHRY, CDR2 SYGVKD. The CDR3 loop reads CAISDRREEGTDTQYF. The CDR3 DNA is TGTGCCATCAGTGACAGGCGGGAGGAGGGCACAGATACGCAGTATTTT.

The CDR3 DNA sequence: TGCGCCAGCAGCTTGCTAGGCCTCACTGGAAACACCATATATTTT. Translating it yields CASSLLGLTGNTIYF. V is TRBV5-1 and J is TRBJ1-3; D is undetermined. From germline, CDR1 is SGHRS and CDR2 YFSETQ. The V end lost 1 base, the J end lost 2 bases, and 10 bases lay between the germline ends. CDR3 length: 15 amino acids.

This chain's CDR3 is CASSYLGLARNEQFF. In DNA form, the CDR3 reads TGTGCCAGCAGTTACCTCGGACTAGCGCGGAATGAGCAGTTCTTC. This chain connects TRBV6-5 to TRBJ2-1; TRBD2 matches 9 bases. After removal of 2 bases from V and 7 bases from J, the junction contained 6 bases not matched to a gene. The CDR3 is 15 residues long. Looked up from germline, CDR1 is MNHEY and CDR2 is SVGAGI.

The DNA for the CDR3 is TGTGCCAGCAGCCATAGCGGGAGTGGTATAGGAGATACGCAGTATTTT. Amino acids: CASSHSGSGIGDTQYF. The rearrangement links TRBV5-4 to TRBJ2-3; TRBD2 matches at 9 bases. Losses at the gene ends were 4 bases for V and 5 bases for J; bases not matched to a gene: 11. Looked up from germline, CDR1 is SGHNT and CDR2 is YYREEE (reference sequence). CDR3 length: 16 residues.

The rearrangement links TRBV2 to TRBJ1-5; D uncertain. The CDR3 has 15 residues. V shed 3 bases and J shed 2 bases, with 11 bases lying between them. Germline CDR1 and CDR2: SNHLY and FYNNEI. The CDR3 bases are TGTGCCAGCAGTGATTCGGGGATGGGCAATCAGCCCCAGCATTTT. Residues: CASSDSGMGNQPQHF. Using reference TRBV2 and TRBJ1-5 for the parts outside the CDR3, the full variable domain is EPEVTQTPSHQVTQMGQEVILRCVPISNHLYFYWYRQILGQKVEFLVSFYNNEISEKSEIFDDQFSVERPDGSNFTLKIRSTKLEDSAMYFCASSDSGMGNQPQHFGDGTRLSIL.

The rearrangement links TRBV6-5 to TRBJ1-2; D might be TRBD1 (6 bases). With 0 bases removed from V and 5 bases from J, the gap between germline ends came to 13 bases. The germline V gene encodes CDR1 MNHEY and CDR2 SVGAGI. The CDR3 has 15 residues. CDR3 in amino acids: CASSYSGQKAYGYTF. CDR3 nucleotides: TGTGCCAGCAGTTACTCCGGACAGAAAGCGTATGGCTACACCTTC.

The chain uses TRBV6-6 and TRBJ1-5; 7 bases align to TRBD1. V gave up 5 bases and J gave up 3 bases; unmatched junction bases: 4. The germline CDR1 and CDR2 sequences are MNHNY and SVGAGI (reference sequence). The CDR3 runs to 14 residues. The CDR3 coding sequence is TGTGCCAGCAGTGACAGGGTTTTCAATCAGCCCCAGCATTTT. Translated: CASSDRVFNQPQHF.

V is TRBV28 and J is TRBJ1-5, with D uncertain. The ends were cut back, 3 bases at V and 0 bases at J, with 12 bases in the middle. Germline assignment: CDR1 MDHEN and CDR2 SYDVKM. CDR3 length equals 16 residues. CDR3 sequence (DNA): TGTGCCAGCAGTTTGTGGACCGCGAATAGCAATCAGCCCCAGCATTTT. Its protein product is CASSLWTANSNQPQHF.

The chain employs TRBV18 and TRBJ2-3, with D hard to call. Trimming took 0 bases from V and 2 from J, leaving 0 bases between them. The CDR3 sequence is 12 residues long. Germline-derived CDR1 and CDR2 are KGHSH and LQKENI. This CDR3 is CASSPPTDTQYF. The CDR3 DNA follows: TGTGCCAGCTCACCACCCACAGATACGCAGTATTTT.

The chain uses TRBV15 and TRBJ1-3; D not certain. This CDR3 comprises 14 residues. V was shortened by 1 base and J by 4 bases, with 8 bases between the two germline ends. CDR1 is LNHNV and CDR2 is YYDKDF in the germline V gene (reference sequence). CDR3 protein: CATSRVDTGNTIYF. As DNA, the CDR3 is TGTGCCACCAGCAGAGTTGACACCGGAAACACCATATATTTT.

The V and J genes are TRBV6-6 and TRBJ1-1; D is unresolved. The CDR3 loop spans 15 amino acids. The germline V gene encodes CDR1 MNHNY and CDR2 SVGAGI (reference sequence). Trimming stripped 0 bases from V and 4 bases from J, with 12 bases between. The CDR3 nucleotides read TGTGCCAGCAGTTACTCGATATCCGTAGGCACTGAAGCTTTCTTT. It yields the protein CASSYSISVGTEAFF.

The V and J genes are TRBV5-5 and TRBJ2-3; perhaps TRBD2 as D (5 bases). The CDR3 length is 12 residues. V was shortened by 0 bases and J by 6 bases, with 5 bases between the two germline ends. Germline-derived CDR1 and CDR2 are SGHKS and YYEKEE (reference sequence). In nucleotides, the CDR3 is TGTGCCAGCAGCTTGGGAGGGGATACGCAGTATTTT. Encoded protein: CASSLGGDTQYF.

This clone was observed once. The chain is built from TRBV30 and TRBJ2-7, with 10 nucleotides matching TRBD2. Germline V lookup: CDR1 GTSNPN, CDR2 SVGIG (reference sequence). The CDR3 sequence is 16 residues long. With 7 bases clipped from V and 5 bases from J, the junction kept 17 bases outside the gene matches. The CDR3 here is CASHYIVRGLAHEQYF. The CDR3 DNA reads TGTGCCTCCCACTATATTGTAAGGGGACTAGCGCACGAGCAGTACTTC.

This rearrangement joins TRBV30 to TRBJ2-7; 9 bases agree with TRBD2. V trimming: 3 bases; J trimming: 9 bases; junction bases outside the gene matches: 15. Germline-derived CDR1 and CDR2 are GTSNPN and SVGIG (reference sequence). The CDR3 totals 15 residues. The CDR3 region has the DNA TGTGCCTGGAGCTCCCTAGGGCTAGCGGGAAGCGGGCAGTACTTC. This gives the protein CAWSSLGLAGSGQYF.

This chain joins TRBV9 and TRBJ2-3; D unresolved. Germline-derived CDR1 and CDR2 are SGDLS and YYNGEE. V was pared by 3 bases and J by 5 bases, with 7 bases between. This CDR3 comprises 12 residues. The CDR3 here is CASSGLGDTQYF. The CDR3 coding sequence is TGTGCCAGCAGCGGACTTGGAGATACGCAGTATTTT.

The V and J genes are TRBV4-1 and TRBJ2-7; D call uncertain. The ends were cut back, 1 base at V and 4 bases at J, with 11 bases in the middle. Per germline, CDR1 MGHRA and CDR2 YSYEKL. The CDR3 is made up of 14 amino acids. CDR3 bases: TGCGCCAGCAGCCAAGGGCCCCCCGGGTACGAGCAGTACTTC. This codes for CASSQGPPGYEQYF.

The rearrangement joins TRBV6-4 to TRBJ2-2; 7 nucleotides align to TRBD1. Germline V CDR1 and CDR2: MRHNA, SNTAGT. The trim removed 0 bases at V and 4 bases at J, leaving 2 bases unmatched. This CDR3 has 15 residues. The CDR3 region has the DNA TGTGCCAGCAGTGACTCGCCAGGGGGCACCGGGGAGCTGTTTTTT. Translated: CASSDSPGGTGELFF.

By share, this clone counts as medium-sized. At the DNA level, this CDR3 is encoded by other sequences in the same sample as well. The chain joins TRBV28 to TRBJ1-2; a possible D gene is TRBD1 (6 bases). V lost 11 bases to trimming and J lost 2 bases, with 27 bases between them. The CDR3 loop spans 17 amino acids. Germline V CDR1 and CDR2: MDHEN, SYDVKM. The CDR3, as DNA: TGTGCCCGCCGGGGGGCGGTGCGGGGGACTCTAAACTATGGCTACACCTTC. This codes for CARRGAVRGTLNYGYTF.